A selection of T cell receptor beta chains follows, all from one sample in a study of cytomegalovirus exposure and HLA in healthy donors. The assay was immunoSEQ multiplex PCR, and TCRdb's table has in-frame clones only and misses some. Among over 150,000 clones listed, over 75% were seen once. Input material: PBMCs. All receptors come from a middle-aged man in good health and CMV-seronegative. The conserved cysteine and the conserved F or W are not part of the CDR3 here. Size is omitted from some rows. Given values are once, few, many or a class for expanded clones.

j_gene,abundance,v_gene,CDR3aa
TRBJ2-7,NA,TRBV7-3,ASSSWTSAEVQY
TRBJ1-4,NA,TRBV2,ASRYQGLPNEKLF
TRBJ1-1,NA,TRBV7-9,ASSLGSTEAF
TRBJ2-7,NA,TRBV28,ATRDRIYEQY
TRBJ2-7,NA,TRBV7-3,ASSFGGSGYEQY
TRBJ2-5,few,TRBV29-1,SAVPETGVGTQY
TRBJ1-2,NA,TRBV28,ASSPLGRLT
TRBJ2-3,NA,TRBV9,ASSVGGGGPTDTQY
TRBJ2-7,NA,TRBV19,ASSRPGQGRYEQY
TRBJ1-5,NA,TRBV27,ASAHSGSNQPQH
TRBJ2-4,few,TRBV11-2,ASSPGQGANIQY
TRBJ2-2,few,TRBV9,ASSVVGGPNTGELF
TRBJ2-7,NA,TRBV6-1,ASSRNEQY
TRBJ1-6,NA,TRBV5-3,ARSLAQGQAGSPLH
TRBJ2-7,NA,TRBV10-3,ATAGVQDEQY
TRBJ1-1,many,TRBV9,ASSVAAGALNTEAF
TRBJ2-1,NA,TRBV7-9,ASSFRTGLGNEQF
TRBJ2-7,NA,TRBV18,ASSPTGPDYEQY
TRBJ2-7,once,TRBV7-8,ASSLGSEYEQY
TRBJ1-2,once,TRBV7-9,ASSFSHRVDYGYT
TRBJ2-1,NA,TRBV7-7,ASSLGQGAGEQF
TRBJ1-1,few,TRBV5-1,ASLGGQGNTEAF